These T cell receptor beta chains were read from a single sample in a study of blood T cells in healthy people across ages. One entry per CDR3 protein, called by TCRdb with MiXCR from the 5' RACE reads. The repertoire includes 850,000 to 1,100,000 distinct CDR3 sequences, roughly two fifths of them detected once, and roughly 14% sits in the top ten. The sample comprised blood. The receptor source for this set is a man aged 18 to 35 in good health. The CDR3 runs from the conserved cysteine through the conserved F or W. The D gene is left open where the match is weak. Not every row has a clone size; where given, it reads once, few, many or a size class.

CDR3: CSARGGGSGEKLFF
DNA: TGCAGTGCTAGAGGCGGGGGGTCGGGGGAAAAACTGTTTTTT
V: TRBV20-1
J: TRBJ1-4
D: .
length: 14
size: few

CDR3: CASSLQRGFQETQYF
DNA: TGTGCCAGCAGCCTACAACGGGGGTTCCAAGAGACCCAGTACTTC
V: TRBV14
J: TRBJ2-5
D: .
length: 15
size: .

CDR3: CASSKRQVYGYTF
DNA: TGTGCCAGCAGCAAAAGACAGGTCTATGGCTACACCTTC
V: TRBV7-2
J: TRBJ1-2
D: .
length: 13
size: .

CDR3: CASSLAQAGGNTEAFF
DNA: TGTGCCAGCAGCTTAGCGCAGGCAGGGGGGAACACTGAAGCTTTCTTT
V: TRBV7-2
J: TRBJ1-1
D: TRBD1
length: 16
size: .

CDR3: CASSHASSGGYNEQFF
DNA: TGCGCCAGCAGCCATGCAAGTAGCGGGGGTTACAATGAGCAGTTCTTC
V: TRBV4-1
J: TRBJ2-1
D: TRBD2
length: 16
size: few

CDR3: CASSYREKTRRINTEAFF
DNA: TGTGCCAGCAGTTACCGAGAAAAGACACGTCGAATAAACACTGAAGCTTTCTTT
V: TRBV6-2/TRBV6-3
J: TRBJ1-1
D: .
length: 18
size: .

CDR3: CASSFGVAGKTYNEQFF
DNA: TGCGCCAGCAGCTTCGGGGTCGCGGGGAAAACCTACAATGAGCAGTTCTTC
V: TRBV5-1
J: TRBJ2-1
D: .
length: 17
size: few

CDR3: CASSQLGGAGTDTQYF
DNA: TGCGCCAGCAGCCAACTTGGGGGGGCCGGCACAGATACGCAGTATTTT
V: TRBV4-3
J: TRBJ2-3
D: .
length: 16
size: few

CDR3: CASSWLAGGRNEQFF
DNA: TGTGCCAGCAGTTGGCTAGCGGGGGGTAGGAATGAGCAGTTCTTC
V: TRBV28
J: TRBJ2-1
D: TRBD2
length: 15
size: few

CDR3: CATRLAGGPGDEQFF
DNA: TGTGCCACTCGACTAGCGGGGGGGCCGGGCGATGAGCAGTTCTTC
V: TRBV2
J: TRBJ2-1
D: TRBD2
length: 15
size: few

CDR3: CASSQGAATTNEKLFF
DNA: TGCGCCAGCAGCCAAGGAGCTGCGACAACTAATGAAAAACTGTTTTTT
V: TRBV4-3
J: TRBJ1-4
D: .
length: 16
size: few

CDR3: CASSVARQPLNTEAFF
DNA: TGTGCCAGCAGCGTTGCCCGACAGCCGTTGAACACTGAAGCTTTCTTT
V: TRBV9
J: TRBJ1-1
D: .
length: 16
size: .

CDR3: CASRPLGWNTEAFF
DNA: TGTGCCAGCCGTCCTTTAGGGTGGAACACTGAAGCTTTCTTT
V: TRBV12-3/TRBV12-4
J: TRBJ1-1
D: .
length: 14
size: .

CDR3: CASSLTGPGTVGNTIYF
DNA: TGTGCCAGCAGCCTAACCGGCCCCGGGACAGTAGGAAACACCATATATTTT
V: TRBV7-2
J: TRBJ1-3
D: TRBD1
length: 17
size: .

CDR3: CASSPGAGETEAFF
DNA: TGCGCCAGCAGCCCCGGGGCAGGGGAGACTGAAGCTTTCTTT
V: TRBV5-1
J: TRBJ1-1
D: .
length: 14
size: .

CDR3: CATRTGGNTEAFF
DNA: TGTGCCACTAGGACAGGGGGTAACACTGAAGCTTTCTTT
V: TRBV6-5
J: TRBJ1-1
D: TRBD1
length: 13
size: .

CDR3: CASSYSGTQADTQYF
DNA: TGTGCCAGCAGTTACTCGGGCACCCAGGCAGATACGCAGTATTTT
V: TRBV6-5
J: TRBJ2-3
D: .
length: 15
size: .

CDR3: CSARDQGQVYNSPLHF
DNA: TGCAGTGCTAGAGATCAGGGACAGGTTTATAATTCACCCCTCCACTTT
V: TRBV20-1
J: TRBJ1-6
D: TRBD1
length: 16
size: .

CDR3: CASSGRQGSSGNTIYF
DNA: TGTGCCAGCAGCGGGAGACAGGGGTCCTCTGGAAACACCATATATTTT
V: TRBV9
J: TRBJ1-3
D: TRBD1
length: 16
size: .

CDR3: CASSLEGWESSYNEQFF
DNA: TGCGCCAGCAGCTTGGAAGGGTGGGAGAGCTCCTACAATGAGCAGTTCTTC
V: TRBV5-1
J: TRBJ2-1
D: .
length: 17
size: few

CDR3: CASSSGLTSAQYF
DNA: TGTGCCAGCAGCTCCGGACTAACCTCGGCCCAGTACTTC
V: TRBV7-2
J: TRBJ2-5
D: .
length: 13
size: .

CDR3: CASSGVTGQPILYNEQYF
DNA: TGTGCCAGCAGCGGAGTGACGGGACAGCCTATCCTCTACAATGAGCAGTACTTC
V: TRBV9
J: TRBJ2-7
D: TRBD1
length: 18
size: once

CDR3: CSARQEPNEKLFF
DNA: TGCAGCGCCCGACAGGAGCCGAATGAAAAACTGTTTTTT
V: TRBV29-1
J: TRBJ1-4
D: .
length: 13
size: few

CDR3: CSARTGTSGGPGELFF
DNA: TGCAGTGCTAGGACTGGGACTAGCGGGGGCCCCGGGGAGCTGTTTTTT
V: TRBV20-1
J: TRBJ2-2
D: TRBD2
length: 16
size: .

CDR3: CASSFAGLGRAYNEQFF
DNA: TGTGCCAGCAGCTTCGCCGGACTAGGAAGAGCCTACAATGAGCAGTTCTTC
V: TRBV11-2
J: TRBJ2-1
D: TRBD2
length: 17
size: once

CDR3: CASSSAGLAQETQYF
DNA: TGTGCCAGCAGTTCGGCAGGACTCGCCCAAGAGACCCAGTACTTC
V: TRBV28
J: TRBJ2-5
D: .
length: 15
size: .

CDR3: CASSLHRTPNPYEQYF
DNA: TGTGCCAGCAGCTTGCATAGGACACCTAACCCCTACGAGCAGTACTTC
V: TRBV5-5
J: TRBJ2-7
D: .
length: 16
size: .

CDR3: CASSLVPGENAYEQYF
DNA: TGCGCCAGCAGCTTGGTTCCGGGGGAAAACGCCTACGAGCAGTACTTC
V: TRBV5-1
J: TRBJ2-7
D: .
length: 16
size: .

CDR3: CASSVAGYGHNGQFF
DNA: TGTGCCAGCAGCGTAGCCGGATACGGTCACAATGGGCAGTTCTTC
V: TRBV9
J: TRBJ2-1
D: .
length: 15
size: .

CDR3: CASSHGLDSNQPQHF
DNA: TGTGCCAGCAGCCATGGCTTGGACAGCAATCAGCCCCAGCATTTT
V: TRBV4-2
J: TRBJ1-5
D: .
length: 15
size: .

CDR3: CASSKQGFSEQFF
DNA: TGTGCCAGCAGCAAACAGGGGTTCAGTGAGCAGTTCTTC
V: TRBV6-5
J: TRBJ2-1
D: TRBD1
length: 13
size: .

CDR3: CASSRPSTGRPYEQFF
DNA: TGTGCCAGCAGCCGACCCTCGACGGGGCGTCCCTACGAGCAGTTCTTC
V: TRBV6-5
J: TRBJ2-1
D: .
length: 16
size: .

CDR3: CASSVDPAAKNQETQYF
DNA: TGTGCCAGCAGCGTAGACCCCGCAGCAAAAAATCAAGAGACCCAGTACTTC
V: TRBV9
J: TRBJ2-5
D: .
length: 17
size: few

CDR3: CANSSLWTGNAEAFF
DNA: TGTGCCAACAGTTCCCTATGGACAGGGAACGCTGAAGCTTTCTTT
V: TRBV7-2
J: TRBJ1-1
D: TRBD1
length: 15
size: .

CDR3: CASSLALAQDGTQYF
DNA: TGTGCCAGCAGCTTAGCGCTTGCTCAAGATGGGACGCAGTATTTT
V: TRBV7-2
J: TRBJ2-3
D: .
length: 15
size: few

CDR3: CASSASGTSTDTQYF
DNA: TGTGCCAGCAGCGCAAGCGGAACTAGCACAGATACGCAGTATTTT
V: TRBV7-9
J: TRBJ2-3
D: .
length: 15
size: .

CDR3: CASRLQGSTEAFF
DNA: TGTGCCAGCAGACTCCAGGGAAGCACTGAAGCTTTCTTT
V: TRBV7-2
J: TRBJ1-1
D: .
length: 13
size: .

CDR3: CASSLGTSHNEQYF
DNA: TGTGCCAGCAGCTTAGGGACTAGCCACAATGAGCAGTACTTC
V: TRBV11-1
J: TRBJ2-7
D: TRBD2
length: 14
size: .

CDR3: CASSQEAWGRGGNQPQHF
DNA: TGCGCCAGCAGCCAAGAGGCCTGGGGCAGGGGAGGCAATCAGCCCCAGCATTTT
V: TRBV4-1
J: TRBJ1-5
D: .
length: 18
size: few

CDR3: CASSSTEGMGNYEQYF
DNA: TGTGCCAGCAGTTCCACGGAGGGGATGGGAAACTACGAGCAGTACTTC
V: TRBV9
J: TRBJ2-7
D: .
length: 16
size: few